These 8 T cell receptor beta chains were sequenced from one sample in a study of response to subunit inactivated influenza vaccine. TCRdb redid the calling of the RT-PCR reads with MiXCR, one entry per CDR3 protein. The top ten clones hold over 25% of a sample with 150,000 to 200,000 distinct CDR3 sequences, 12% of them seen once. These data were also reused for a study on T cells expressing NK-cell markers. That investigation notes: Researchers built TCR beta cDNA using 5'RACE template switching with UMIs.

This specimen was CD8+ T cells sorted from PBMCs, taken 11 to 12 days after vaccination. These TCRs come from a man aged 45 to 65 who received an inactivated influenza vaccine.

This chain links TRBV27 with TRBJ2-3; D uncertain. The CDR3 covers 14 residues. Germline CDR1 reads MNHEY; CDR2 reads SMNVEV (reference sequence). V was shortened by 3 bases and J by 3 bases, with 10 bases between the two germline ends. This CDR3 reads CASSFLLGTDTQYF. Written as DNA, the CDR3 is TGTGCCAGCAGTTTTCTGCTCGGGACAGATACGCAGTATTTT.

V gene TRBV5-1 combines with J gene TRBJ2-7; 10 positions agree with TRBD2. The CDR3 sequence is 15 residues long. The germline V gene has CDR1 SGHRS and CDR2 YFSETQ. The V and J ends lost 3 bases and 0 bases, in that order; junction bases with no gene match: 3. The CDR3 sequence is CASSYTSGVSYEQYF. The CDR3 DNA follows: TGCGCCAGCAGCTACACTAGCGGGGTCTCCTACGAGCAGTACTTC. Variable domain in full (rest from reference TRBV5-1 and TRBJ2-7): KAGVTQTPRYLIKTRGQQVTLSCSPISGHRSVSWYQQTPGQGLQFLFEYFSETQRNKGNFPGRFSGRQFSNSRSEMNVSTLELGDSALYLCASSYTSGVSYEQYFGPGTRLTVT.

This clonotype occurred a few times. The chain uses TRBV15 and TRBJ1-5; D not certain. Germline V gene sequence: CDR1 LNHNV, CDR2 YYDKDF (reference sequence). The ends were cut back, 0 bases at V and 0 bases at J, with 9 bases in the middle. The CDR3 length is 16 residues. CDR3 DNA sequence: TGTGCCACCAGCAGAGATGCCAGCAATAGCAATCAGCCCCAGCATTTT. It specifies CATSRDASNSNQPQHF.

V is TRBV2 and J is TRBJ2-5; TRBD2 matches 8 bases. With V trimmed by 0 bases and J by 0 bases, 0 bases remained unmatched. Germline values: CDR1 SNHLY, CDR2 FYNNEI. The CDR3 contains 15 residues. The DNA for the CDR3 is TGTGCCAGCAGTGAAGCTAGCGGGAACCAAGAGACCCAGTACTTC. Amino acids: CASSEASGNQETQYF.

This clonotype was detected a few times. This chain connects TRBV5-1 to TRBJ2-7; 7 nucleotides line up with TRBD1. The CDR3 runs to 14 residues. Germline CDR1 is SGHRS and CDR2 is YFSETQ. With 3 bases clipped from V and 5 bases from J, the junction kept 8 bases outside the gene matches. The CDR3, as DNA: TGCGCCAGCAGCTGGAGACAGGGAAGCCACGAGCAGTACTTC. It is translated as CASSWRQGSHEQYF.

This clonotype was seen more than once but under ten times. CDR3 in DNA: TGTGCCAGCAGCCAGAACAACAGGGGGAGCACAGATACGCAGTATTTT. Encoded protein: CASSQNNRGSTDTQYF. The genes are TRBV4-2 and TRBJ2-3; 8 bases agree with TRBD1. Trimming at V came to 3 bases and at J to 0 bases, leaving 5 bases not matched to a gene. CDR1 LGHNA and CDR2 YNFKEQ come from the germline V gene. The CDR3 length is 16 residues.

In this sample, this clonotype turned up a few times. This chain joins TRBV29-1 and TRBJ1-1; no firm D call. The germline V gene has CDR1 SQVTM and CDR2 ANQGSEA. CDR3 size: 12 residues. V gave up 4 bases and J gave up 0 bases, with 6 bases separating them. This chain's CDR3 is CSVVDVNTEAFF. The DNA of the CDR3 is TGCAGCGTTGTGGATGTGAACACTGAAGCTTTCTTT.

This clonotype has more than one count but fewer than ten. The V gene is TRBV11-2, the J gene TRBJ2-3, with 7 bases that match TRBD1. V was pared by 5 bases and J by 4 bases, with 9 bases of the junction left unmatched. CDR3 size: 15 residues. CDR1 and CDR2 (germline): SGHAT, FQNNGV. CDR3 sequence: CASSKPDRVSDTQYF. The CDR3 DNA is TGTGCCAGCAGCAAACCCGACAGGGTCTCAGATACGCAGTATTTT.